The clone carrying this T cell receptor beta chain has a count of ten or more. Its antigen is currently unknown. MiXCR, run by TCRdb on the reads, gives a single entry per CDR3 protein. The profile shows about 250,000 distinct CDR3 sequences, approximately 13% of them singletons. The sample originates from a study of T cell repertoires in cytomegalovirus infection. Study overall: Signatures in public TCR beta sequences pointed to both CMV infection and matching HLA type. Study-level points and caveats: Dominating the ex vivo response were HLA-C-restricted CMV-specific TCR beta clonotypes. Public TCR beta family frequency separated CMV-and-HLA carriers, including in an independent cohort.

The junction had 2 bases not matched to a gene; V was cut back by 4 bases and J by 2 bases. Looked up from germline, CDR1 is KGHDR and CDR2 is SFDVKD. CDR3 size: 15 residues. The chain joins TRBV24-1 to TRBJ2-3, with 10 bases that match TRBD1. This TCR derives from a human donor in good health (CMV status not recorded). Some clones in this sample may be carry-over from other donors' samples. Sequenced: PBMCs. The chain's CDR3 is CATSEGTGVTDTQYF. The CDR3, as DNA: TGTGCCACCAGTGAAGGGACAGGGGTCACAGATACGCAGTATTTT.